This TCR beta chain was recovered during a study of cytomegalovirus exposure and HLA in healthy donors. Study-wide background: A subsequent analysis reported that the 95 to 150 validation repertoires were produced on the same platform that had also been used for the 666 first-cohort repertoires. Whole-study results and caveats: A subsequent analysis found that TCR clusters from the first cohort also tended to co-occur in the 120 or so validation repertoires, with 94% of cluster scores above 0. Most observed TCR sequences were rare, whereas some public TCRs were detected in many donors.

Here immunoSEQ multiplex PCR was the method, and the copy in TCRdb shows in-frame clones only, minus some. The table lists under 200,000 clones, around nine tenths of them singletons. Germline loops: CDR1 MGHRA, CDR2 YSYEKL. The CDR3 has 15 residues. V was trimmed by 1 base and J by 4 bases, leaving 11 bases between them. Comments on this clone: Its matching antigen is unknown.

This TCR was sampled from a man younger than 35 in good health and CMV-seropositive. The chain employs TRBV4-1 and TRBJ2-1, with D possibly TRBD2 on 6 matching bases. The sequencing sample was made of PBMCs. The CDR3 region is CASSQGLDPYNEQFF. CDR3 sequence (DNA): TGCGCCAGCAGCCAAGGACTAGATCCGTACAATGAGCAGTTCTTC.